This T cell receptor beta chain was profiled in a study of OX40 agonist ivuxolimab in advanced cancers. Study-level information: It was ivuxolimab, an agonistic anti-OX40 (CD134) antibody, that patients were treated with.

This CDR3 is 14 amino acids long. TCRdb's copy holds only in-frame clones and misses some; the assay was immunoSEQ multiplex PCR. The sample consists of tens of thousands of clones, roughly 94% of them appearing once. Source: CD4+ or CD8+ T cells sorted from blood, taken in a trial of the OX40 agonist ivuxolimab. The sequence was collected from an adult with an advanced solid tumor such as melanoma, head and neck, liver or kidney cancer. This rearrangement joins TRBV21-1 to TRBJ1-5. TRBV21-1 is a known pseudogene. CDR3 nucleotides: TGTGCCAGCAGCAAAGAACTGGGAGGCCAGCCCCAGCATTTT. It encodes CASSKELGGQPQHF.